These T cell receptor beta chains were read from a single sample in a study of control samples from healthy donors and cancer patients. Sequenced by immunoSEQ multiplex PCR; TCRdb stores in-frame clones only, minus some. The sample comprises about 160,000 clones, over 85% of which are singletons, and 9.5% to 15% rests with the top ten. Specimen: blood. These receptor sequences come from a man aged 25 to 40 in good health. The CDR3 runs from the conserved cysteine through the conserved F or W. A D gene is named only where the DNA matches it firmly. Clone size is given for some rows only: seen once, a few or many times, or a class if the clone is expanded.

j_call d_call v_call clone_size cdr3_aa cdr3_nt
TRBJ1-4 . TRBV5-4 . CASSREIGATNEKLFF TGTGCCAGCAGCCGAGAGATCGGTGCAACTAATGAAAAACTGTTTTTT
TRBJ2-3 . TRBV2 . CASSKRGGDGTQYF TGTGCCAGCAGTAAAAGGGGGGGGGATGGTACGCAGTATTTT
TRBJ2-7 TRBD2 TRBV12-3/TRBV12-4 . CASSISGTYEQYF TGTGCCAGCAGTATCAGCGGGACCTACGAGCAGTACTTC
TRBJ1-1 . TRBV9 . CASSASGGAEAFF TGTGCCAGCAGCGCTTCCGGGGGCGCTGAAGCTTTCTTT
TRBJ2-3 . TRBV9 . CASSARGLTDTQYF TGTGCCAGCAGCGCCAGGGGCCTTACAGATACGCAGTATTTT
TRBJ1-2 TRBD1 TRBV3-1/TRBV3-2 . CASSPTPTGPGYGYTF TGTGCCAGCAGCCCCACGCCGACAGGGCCTGGGTATGGCTACACCTTC
TRBJ2-5 . TRBV7-3 . CASSPRAYHGETQYF TGTGCCAGCAGCCCCCGGGCCTACCATGGAGAGACCCAGTACTTC
TRBJ2-5 . TRBV24-1 . CATSDSSWSGETQYF TGTGCCACCAGTGATTCTTCGTGGAGCGGAGAGACCCAGTACTTC
TRBJ2-1 . TRBV20-1 . CSALESNEQFF TGCAGTGCCCTGGAGAGCAATGAGCAGTTCTTC
TRBJ1-4 . TRBV7-6 . CASSLGGRNEKLFF TGTGCCAGCAGCTTAGGGGGTCGGAATGAAAAACTGTTTTTT
TRBJ1-2 . TRBV12-3/TRBV12-4 . CASSLLPNYGYTF TGTGCCAGCAGCCTTCTCCCTAACTATGGCTACACCTTC
TRBJ2-1 TRBD1 TRBV6-5 . CASSRDRGLGEQFF TGTGCCAGCAGTCGGGACAGGGGGCTGGGTGAGCAGTTCTTC
TRBJ1-4 . TRBV28 once CASSFEAKLFF TGTGCCAGCAGTTTTGAGGCAAAACTGTTTTTT
TRBJ1-2 . TRBV4-3 . CASSQDRGLGGYTF TGCGCCAGCAGCCAAGATAGAGGGTTGGGGGGCTACACCTTC
TRBJ2-1 . TRBV29-1 . CSVEARNEQFF TGCAGCGTTGAGGCCAGAAATGAGCAGTTCTTC
TRBJ2-5 TRBD2 TRBV18 . CASSPLIEGGRETQYF TGTGCCAGCTCACCTTTGATCGAGGGAGGGCGAGAGACCCAGTACTTC
TRBJ2-5 . TRBV11-2 . CASSPRTVQETQYF TGTGCCAGCAGCCCGCGGACAGTTCAAGAGACCCAGTACTTC
TRBJ1-2 . TRBV6-1 . CASSEDDLIYGYTF TGTGCCAGCAGTGAAGATGACCTTATTTATGGCTACACCTTC
TRBJ2-5 . TRBV25-1 . CASGRMDSGETQYF TGTGCCAGCGGTCGAATGGACAGTGGGGAGACCCAGTACTTC
TRBJ1-3 . TRBV6-5 . CASSTAGQGNTIYF TGTGCCAGCAGTACCGCAGGACAGGGAAACACCATATATTTT
TRBJ1-1 . TRBV7-9 . CASSLEDKNTEAFF TGTGCCAGCAGCTTAGAGGACAAGAACACTGAAGCTTTCTTT
TRBJ2-5 . TRBV14 . CASSHYGQETQYF TGTGCCAGCAGCCACTACGGTCAAGAGACCCAGTACTTC
TRBJ1-1 TRBD1 TRBV2 . CASISLGTENTEAFF TGTGCCAGCATATCCTTAGGGACAGAAAACACTGAAGCTTTCTTT
TRBJ2-7 . TRBV6-2/TRBV6-3 . CASSYSIVVGGDRAYEQYF TGTGCCAGCAGTTACTCGATAGTAGTGGGCGGGGACCGAGCCTACGAGCAGTACTTC
TRBJ2-1 . TRBV27 once CASAEGGSYNEQFF TGTGCCAGCGCTGAAGGGGGTTCCTACAATGAGCAGTTCTTC
TRBJ2-3 . TRBV6-2/TRBV6-3 . CASSRNQDTQYF TGTGCCAGCAGTAGGAATCAAGATACGCAGTATTTT
TRBJ2-1 . TRBV11-3 . CASSLGLLPNEQFF TGTGCCAGCAGCCTAGGACTCCTTCCCAATGAGCAGTTCTTC
TRBJ1-1 TRBD1 TRBV5-1 . CASSLPGTGYNTEAFF TGCGCCAGCAGCTTACCCGGGACAGGCTATAACACTGAAGCTTTCTTT
TRBJ2-1 . TRBV2 . CASTKGPPNEQFF TGTGCCAGCACGAAGGGACCCCCCAATGAGCAGTTCTTC
TRBJ2-7 TRBD2 TRBV29-1 . CSAAGDYEQYF TGCAGCGCCGCGGGGGACTACGAGCAGTACTTC
TRBJ2-3 . TRBV7-6 . CASSRFTDTQYF TGTGCCAGCAGCCGTTTCACAGATACGCAGTATTTT
TRBJ2-1 . TRBV3-1/TRBV3-2 . CASSQDSSPGRDEQFF TGTGCCAGCAGCCAAGACTCCTCACCCGGGCGGGATGAGCAGTTCTTC
TRBJ2-1 . TRBV4-1 . CASSQTHSYNEQFF TGCGCCAGCAGCCAAACCCACTCCTACAATGAGCAGTTCTTC
TRBJ2-7 TRBD2 TRBV28 . CASSLAASSYEQYF TGTGCCAGCAGTCTAGCGGCAAGCTCCTACGAGCAGTACTTC
TRBJ1-6 . TRBV7-2 . CASSLGSGMVSPLHF TGTGCCAGCAGCTTAGGGTCCGGAATGGTTTCACCCCTCCACTTT
TRBJ2-5 . TRBV3-1/TRBV3-2 few CASSHSDASGETQYF TGTGCCAGCAGCCACTCCGATGCCAGTGGAGAGACCCAGTACTTC
TRBJ1-4 . TRBV7-9 . CASSREGREDEKLFF TGTGCCAGCAGCCGAGAGGGCAGGGAAGATGAAAAACTGTTTTTT
TRBJ2-1 TRBD2 TRBV6-5 . CASSYSSSGRKNEQFF TGTGCCAGCAGTTACTCATCTAGCGGGAGGAAAAATGAGCAGTTCTTC
TRBJ2-7 . TRBV12-1 once CASSFDWGASSYEQYF TGTGCCAGCAGCTTTGATTGGGGGGCTAGCTCCTACGAGCAGTACTTC
TRBJ1-3 . TRBV5-1 once CASSLSNSGNTIYF TGCGCCAGCAGCTTGTCAAACTCTGGAAACACCATATATTTT
TRBJ2-2 TRBD1 TRBV30 . CAWNIGTGAGELFF TGTGCCTGGAACATAGGGACAGGGGCCGGGGAGCTGTTTTTT